Shown below are 17 T cell receptor beta chains from a single sample sequenced in a study of shared clonotypes between healthy human individuals (dated by TCRdb to the early 2020s). Libraries came from the immunoSEQ multiplex PCR assay. TCRdb holds this immuneACCESS table with in-frame rearrangements only. Some clones are missing; in checked studies, unresolved V genes explain under half, and the rest has no known cause. The table for this sample lists roughly 2.2 million clones; over 90% of them were counted only once. The ten largest clones represent 0.39% of the sample. The sequencing sample was made of naive CD4+ T cells from PBMCs. Sample cell subset or site, as interpreted from the label and publication: CD45RA+ positively selected. All receptors derive from a man younger than 35 in good health. Some clones in this sample may be carry-over from other donors' samples.

The CDR3 region has the DNA TGTGCCAGCAGCTTAACGTGGCGGGAGGGCCCCTACAATGAGCAGTTCTTC. Its translation is CASSLTWREGPYNEQFF. The chain combines TRBV7-3 with TRBJ2-1, with TRBD2 matching 9 bases. The CDR3 is 17 amino acids. Trimming removed 0 bases from V and 2 bases from J; junction bases left unmatched: 5. CDR1 and CDR2 (germline): SGHTA, FQGTGA.

This chain links TRBV27 with TRBJ1-3, with D possibly being TRBD1 (5 bases). This CDR3 has 14 residues. In germline, CDR1 is MNHEY, CDR2 SMNVEV (reference sequence). Trimming removed 2 bases at V and 4 bases at J, with 9 bases between. For the CDR3, the DNA is TGTGCCAGCAGTTTAAGGGGCGCGGGAAACACCATATATTTT. It specifies CASSLRGAGNTIYF.

V and J are TRBV7-8 and TRBJ2-1; the match to TRBD2 covers 10 bases. Germline CDR1 is SGHVS and CDR2 is FQNEAQ. This CDR3 comprises 17 residues. With 2 bases clipped from V and 8 bases from J, the junction kept 12 bases outside the gene matches. The chain's CDR3 is CASSLSPLAGATHEQFF. In DNA, the CDR3 is TGTGCCAGCAGCTTATCCCCCCTAGCGGGAGCAACCCATGAGCAGTTCTTC.

V usage is TRBV7-9 and J usage is TRBJ1-1, with a possible D match to TRBD1 (5 bases). CDR3 length: 15 residues. Trimming took 1 base from V and 5 from J, leaving 14 bases between them. Germline CDR1 is SEHNR and CDR2 is FQNEAQ (reference sequence). CDR3 in DNA: TGTGCCAGCAGCTTAGTACAGGTGTGGGGTACTGAAGCTTTCTTT. Protein: CASSLVQVWGTEAFF.

Regarding this clone: This CDR3 is also generated by other DNA sequences in the sample. V usage is TRBV27 and J usage is TRBJ2-5, with 7 positions matching TRBD2. CDR1 is MNHEY and CDR2 is SMNVEV in the germline V gene (reference sequence). J lost 5 bases, V lost 2 bases, and 2 bases had no gene match. The CDR3 loop spans 13 amino acids. The CDR3 nucleotides are TGTGCCAGCAGTTTACGGCGGGGGGAGACCCAGTACTTC. Translated, it gives CASSLRRGETQYF.

The V gene is TRBV6-6, the J gene TRBJ2-2; D gene uncertain. Between the trimmed V and J ends, which lost 6 bases and 5 bases, there was a span of 19 bases. The germline V gene has CDR1 MNHNY and CDR2 SVGAGI (reference sequence). The CDR3 totals 16 residues. CDR3 in DNA: TGTGCCAGCAGCCAATCGGATTGGATGAGAACCGGGGAGCTGTTTTTT. Translation: CASSQSDWMRTGELFF.

The chain links TRBV7-2 to TRBJ1-1; possible D gene TRBD1, 6 bases. Germline values: CDR1 SGHTA, CDR2 FQGNSA. V was trimmed by 3 bases and J by 5 bases, leaving 13 bases between them. The CDR3 length is 14 residues. CDR3 amino acids: CASSFLTTGTEAFF. The CDR3 coding sequence is TGTGCCAGCAGCTTCCTAACTACAGGGACTGAAGCTTTCTTT.

The chain links TRBV5-8 to TRBJ2-7; TRBD1 agrees at 11 bases. Trimming at V came to 0 bases and at J to 3 bases, leaving 2 bases not matched to a gene. This CDR3 contains 15 residues. Per the germline V gene, CDR1 is SGHTS and CDR2 is YDEGEE. The CDR3 DNA follows: TGTGCCAGCAGCTTGGCCGGGACAGGGGGCTACGAGCAGTACTTC. This codes for CASSLAGTGGYEQYF.

The rearrangement joins TRBV28 to TRBJ1-4; D is unclear. Germline assignment: CDR1 MDHEN and CDR2 SYDVKM. Trimming shortened V by 5 bases and J by 7 bases, and 11 bases separated the two germline ends. This CDR3 is built from 13 residues. The chain's CDR3 is CASSPDVGEKLFF. CDR3 sequence (DNA): TGTGCCAGCAGTCCTGATGTTGGTGAAAAACTGTTTTTT.

This clone was found once. The chain is built from TRBV7-2 and TRBJ1-2; possibly TRBD1 for D (6 bases). The CDR3 totals 14 residues. Germline CDR1 is SGHTA and CDR2 is FQGNSA. Deletions cut 1 base from V and 8 bases from J, with 14 bases between. CDR3 protein: CASSLVRGAVGYTF. The CDR3 nucleotides read TGTGCCAGCAGCTTAGTACGGGGGGCGGTAGGCTACACCTTC.

The chain carries TRBV7-3 and TRBJ2-1, with TRBD2 identical over 11 bases. V shed 4 bases, J shed 9 bases, and the junction held 14 bases outside the gene matches. The CDR3 has 17 residues. CDR1 and CDR2 from the germline V gene are SGHTA and FQGTGA. The CDR3 DNA sequence: TGTGCCAGCAGCTCCCTAGCCGGGACTAGCGGTCCAGGTGAGCAGTTCTTC. Its translation: CASSSLAGTSGPGEQFF.

Notes on this clone: This sample also contains other DNA sequences that code for the same CDR3. The chain is built from TRBV7-9 and TRBJ1-2; D is ambiguous. Trimming removed 1 base from V and 5 bases from J, with 5 bases in between. The germline V gene has CDR1 SEHNR and CDR2 FQNEAQ (reference sequence). The CDR3 loop spans 12 amino acids. CDR3 region: CASSLGGYGYTF. CDR3 DNA: TGTGCCAGCAGCTTAGGAGGGTATGGCTACACCTTC.

The chain recombines TRBV27 with TRBJ2-7; D call uncertain. CDR1 and CDR2 (germline): MNHEY, SMNVEV (reference sequence). The CDR3 has 14 amino acids. Trimming took off 4 bases at V and 4 bases at J, with 14 bases between the two ends. CDR3 in DNA: TGTGCCAGCAGTTCTCGCCGATCGATGTACGAGCAGTACTTC. Encoded protein: CASSSRRSMYEQYF.

This rearrangement joins TRBV7-6 to TRBJ2-3; no firm D call. CDR1 and CDR2 (germline): SGHVS, FNYEAQ. V shed 2 bases and J shed 5 bases, with 11 bases lying between them. There are 14 residues in the CDR3. CDR3 DNA: TGTGCCAGCAGCTTATTTCAGCAACAAGATACGCAGTATTTT. It codes for CASSLFQQQDTQYF.

The chain carries TRBV29-1 and TRBJ2-7, with D possibly being TRBD2 (5 bases). V shed 5 bases and J shed 7 bases, with 15 bases lying between them. Germline values: CDR1 SQVTM, CDR2 ANQGSEA. The CDR3 sequence is 12 residues long. The chain's CDR3 is CSVYNMPGEQYF. The CDR3 DNA reads TGCAGCGTTTATAATATGCCGGGGGAGCAGTACTTC.

The chain recombines TRBV9 with TRBJ2-2, with a tentative D call TRBD2 (6 bases). Germline CDR1 is SGDLS and CDR2 is YYNGEE. The CDR3 runs to 14 residues. V lost 5 bases to trimming and J lost 5 bases, with 13 bases between them. The CDR3 DNA is TGTGCCAGCAGGGCGGGGCCCTGGACCGGGGAGCTGTTTTTT. Its protein is CASRAGPWTGELFF. Full variable domain (rest looked up from reference TRBV9 and TRBJ2-2): DSGVTQTPKHLITATGQRVTLRCSPRSGDLSVYWYQQSLDQGLQFLIQYYNGEERAKGNILERFSAQQFPDLHSELNLSSLELGDSALYFCASRAGPWTGELFFGEGSRLTVL.

The V call is TRBV2, the J call TRBJ1-5; D is undetermined. Trimming shortened V by 1 base and J by 4 bases, and 8 bases separated the two germline ends. Germline V lookup: CDR1 SNHLY, CDR2 FYNNEI. The CDR3 is 14 amino acids. CDR3 nucleotide sequence: TGTGCCAGCAGTGAAGTTGGTAGAAATCAGCCCCAGCATTTT. Encoded protein: CASSEVGRNQPQHF.